The T cell receptor (beta chain) described here comes from a study of naive and memory T cell subsets. Study outcomes and limitations: A few larger clonotypes appeared in naive repertoires, especially CD8, possibly memory cells re-expressing CD45RA.

The table lists this clonotype with a few counts. Its antigen remains unidentified. Two oligonucleotides, mixed equimolar, formed the beta constant-region primer covering TRBC1 and TRBC2. The ligated cDNA underwent four PCR rounds using SP2 and nested alpha and beta constant-region primers. A single record per CDR3 protein comes from TCRdb applying MiXCR to the UMI-ligation and nested PCR reads. The sample includes roughly 150,000 distinct CDR3 sequences, about a fifth of them seen just once. Four subsets defined by CD45RA and CD27 were sorted after CD3, CD4, CD8 and live/dead staining. The receptor comes from a human donor in good health. The sample comprised naive CD8+ T cells from blood.

The CDR3 nucleotides are TGTGCCAGCAGCGGCAATTCACCCCTCCACTTT. This sequence encodes CASSGNSPLHF. This chain joins TRBV28 and TRBJ1-6; D not certain. This CDR3 is 11 amino acids long. V lost 6 bases to trimming and J lost 7 bases, with 4 bases between them. Germline-derived CDR1 and CDR2 are MDHEN and SYDVKM.